Listed here are 18 T cell receptor beta chains from one sample, sequenced in a study of blood T cells in healthy people across ages. A second PCR, run for roughly 7 to 11 cycles, used a sample-barcoded 5' primer plus a J-beta primer mix. TCRdb analysed the 5' RACE reads with MiXCR anew, one entry per CDR3 protein. The sample lists around 1.5 million distinct CDR3 sequences; around 36% were seen once. The specimen was blood. The receptors derive from a woman under 40 in good health.

The J gene is TRBJ2-4, the V gene TRBV28, with TRBD1 as a possible D gene (6 bases). The CDR3 has 15 residues. Germline V CDR1 and CDR2: MDHEN, SYDVKM. Trimming removed 3 bases at V and 1 base at J, with 10 bases between. CDR3 region: CASSLVGAAKNIQYF. In nucleotides, the CDR3 is TGTGCCAGCAGTTTGGTGGGGGCGGCCAAAAACATTCAGTACTTC.

This clonotype was detected a few times. This sequence joins TRBV6-2 or TRBV6-3 and TRBJ2-1; the D is unclear. V was trimmed by 8 bases and J by 1 base, leaving 12 bases between them. The germline V gene encodes CDR1 MNHEY and CDR2 SVGEGT. The CDR3 length is 14 residues. CDR3 DNA: TGTGCCAGCCGCACTGACCGATCCTACAATGAGCAGTTCTTC. This codes for CASRTDRSYNEQFF.

Turning to this clonotype: This may come from a read error, since a much larger clone is one base off. This sequence joins TRBV29-1 and TRBJ1-2, with 7 nucleotides matching TRBD1. Germline V gene data show CDR1 as SQVTM and CDR2 as ANQGSEA. The CDR3 loop spans 14 amino acids. The CDR3 nucleotides are TGCAGCGTTTATTTGACAGGGTTTCACTATGACTACACCTTC. Translation gives CSVYLTGFHYDYTF.

The chain has TRBV5-1 and TRBJ2-1; 9 bases are a match to TRBD1. The trim removed 3 bases at V and 5 bases at J, leaving 6 bases unmatched. Germline V gene lookup returns CDR1 SGHRS and CDR2 YFSETQ. This CDR3 has 15 residues. CDR3 protein: CASSWGGQGHNEQFF. In DNA form, the CDR3 reads TGCGCCAGCAGCTGGGGGGGACAGGGCCACAATGAGCAGTTCTTC.

The V and J genes are TRBV21-1 and TRBJ2-1; TRBD2, as called in the table, went unchecked against the DNA. TRBV21-1 corresponds to a pseudogene. This CDR3 spans 17 amino acids. CDR3 region: CASSMRGNGYFYNEQFF. The CDR3, as DNA: TGTGCCAGCAGCATGCGGGGAAACGGCTATTTCTACAATGAGCAGTTCTTC.

Comment on this clonotype: The germline gene is not matched at one end of the junction; a read error may be the cause. V usage is TRBV20-1 and J usage is TRBJ2-5; D might be TRBD1 (5 bases). Germline V gene data show CDR1 as DFQATT and CDR2 as SNEGSKA (reference sequence). CDR3 size: 14 residues. The CDR3 reads CGAPGGADQETQYF. CDR3 DNA: TGCGGTGCGCCGGGTGGGGCCGACCAAGAGACCCAGTACTTC.

In this sample, this clonotype turned up a few times. V and J are TRBV2 and TRBJ2-5; 10 bases line up with TRBD2. The CDR3 consists of 14 residues. Germline CDR1 reads SNHLY; CDR2 reads FYNNEI. Germline trimming cut 8 bases from V and 6 bases from J; bases unmatched to any gene: 9. The CDR3: CASAGGTSAKTQYF. The CDR3 DNA is TGTGCCAGCGCCGGGGGGACTAGCGCGAAGACCCAGTACTTC.

The chain combines TRBV5-1 with TRBJ2-5; 8 positions agree with TRBD2. Germline V gives CDR1 SGHRS, CDR2 YFSETQ. CDR3 length equals 16 residues. Losses at the gene ends were 3 bases for V and 2 bases for J; bases not matched to a gene: 9. Here the CDR3 DNA reads TGCGCCAGCAGCTCCCAGCTCGGCGGGGGGCAAGAGACCCAGTACTTC. Protein: CASSSQLGGGQETQYF.

The chain has TRBV27 and TRBJ2-5; possible D gene TRBD2, 7 bases. The J call is uncertain, as TRBJ2-7 better fits the DNA end. Germline V gene sequence: CDR1 MNHEY, CDR2 SMNVEV (reference sequence). The CDR3 loop spans 13 amino acids. The CDR3 nucleotides read TGTGCCAGCAGTTTATGGGGGGGGCACGAGCAGTACTTC. The encoded protein is CASSLWGGHEQYF.

The rearrangement links TRBV9 to TRBJ2-3; D unresolved. The CDR3 runs to 13 residues. The germline V and J ends were trimmed by 9 bases and 4 bases, with 15 bases remaining between them. Germline V gene data show CDR1 as SGDLS and CDR2 as YYNGEE. The DNA for the CDR3 is TGTGCCAACAACGAGAGGCTAGCAGATACGCAGTATTTT. This encodes CANNERLADTQYF.

The DNA for the CDR3 is TGTGCCAGCAGTTTGCCTGGCCCGGGACTACCCACAGATACGCAGTATTTT. Residues: CASSLPGPGLPTDTQYF. The rearrangement links TRBV28 to TRBJ2-3, with 7 nucleotides matching TRBD2. This CDR3 spans 17 amino acids. Germline CDR1 MDHEN, CDR2 SYDVKM. Trimming removed 3 bases from V and 2 bases from J; junction bases left unmatched: 11.

This chain joins TRBV7-8 and TRBJ2-3; D may be TRBD2 (8 bases). CDR1 and CDR2 from the germline V gene are SGHVS and FQNEAQ. Trimming cost V 5 bases and J 4 bases, with 19 bases left between them. CDR3 length: 16 residues. This CDR3 is CASSHRTSRGADTQYF. The DNA of the CDR3 is TGTGCCAGCAGCCATCGGACTAGCAGGGGGGCAGATACGCAGTATTTT.

The chain's CDR3 is CATEEAGGLYEQYF. The CDR3 DNA is TGTGCCACTGAAGAAGCGGGAGGGTTGTACGAGCAGTACTTC. The chain uses TRBV7-2 and TRBJ2-7, with 10 bases identical to TRBD2. The CDR3 length is 14 residues. The germline V gene encodes CDR1 SGHTA and CDR2 FQGNSA. Trimming took 10 bases from V and 4 from J; bases not matched to a gene: 10.

The CDR3 DNA is TGTGCCAGCAGTCGCGAACAAGGACAGGGGTGGGAGACCCAGTACTTC. Translated: CASSREQGQGWETQYF. The J gene is TRBJ2-5, the V gene TRBV12-3 or TRBV12-4, with 9 bases lining up with TRBD1. V gave up 5 bases and J gave up 5 bases; unmatched junction bases: 12. The CDR3 runs 16 residues.

In its sample, this clonotype was seen a few times. The gene calls are TRBV11-2 and TRBJ2-4, with D perhaps matching TRBD2 (5 bases). Gene TRBJ2-5 matches the end of the DNA better, so the J call may be wrong. Germline loops: CDR1 SGHAT, CDR2 FQNNGV. The CDR3 consists of 15 residues. Here the CDR3 DNA reads TGTGCCAGCAGCTTACACGGGTTGAGGGAAGAGACCCAGTACTTC. This sequence encodes CASSLHGLREETQYF.

Ten or more counts support this clonotype. The CDR3 region is CASSLRGLAEGETQYF. In DNA, the CDR3 is TGTGCCAGCAGCTTAAGAGGGCTAGCGGAGGGAGAGACCCAGTACTTC. The V gene is TRBV7-3, the J gene TRBJ2-5, with 7 bases matching TRBD2. This CDR3 spans 16 amino acids. The V gene end was trimmed by 1 base and the J gene end by 4 bases; junction bases not matched to a gene: 9. Per the germline V gene, CDR1 is SGHTA and CDR2 is FQGTGA.

Details on this clonotype: A read error is possible here, since a much larger clone lies one base away. This chain links TRBV15 with TRBJ2-1; 8 bases fit TRBD2. CDR1 is LNHNV and CDR2 is YYDKDF in the germline V gene (reference sequence). This CDR3 is 15 amino acids long. CDR3 sequence (DNA): TGTACCACCAGCAGAGACGCGGGAGGTTACAATGAGCAGTTCTTC. Protein product: CTTSRDAGGYNEQFF. Variable domain in full (rest from reference TRBV15 and TRBJ2-1): DAMVIQNPRYQVTQFGKPVTLSCSQTLNHNVMYWYQQKSSQAPKLLFHYYDKDFNNEADTPDNFQSRRPNTSFCFLDIRSPGLGDTAMYLCTTSRDAGGYNEQFFGPGTRLTVL.

V gene TRBV15 combines with J gene TRBJ2-1; D is uncertain. Germline V gene data show CDR1 as LNHNV and CDR2 as YYDKDF (reference sequence). The CDR3 contains 12 residues. V lost 4 bases, J lost 9 bases, and 10 bases lay in between. The CDR3 region has the DNA TGTGCCACCAGCACTCCTGGGTTTGAGCAGTTCTTC. It specifies CATSTPGFEQFF.